This TCR beta chain was captured by sequencing in a study of blood T cell repertoires in COVID-19. Study as a whole: The United States, Italy and Spain supplied acute and convalescent COVID-19 samples. From T cells, B-cell-depleted T cells, or PBMCs came the material, which was cDNA or gDNA.

In the study's own analysis: Reference gene primers were amplified, and this amplification served to estimate nucleated cell counts. Only in-frame clones appear in the TCRdb table, and some are missing; sequencing was by immunoSEQ multiplex PCR. V and J calls plus clone size are reproduced from that table; the DNA served to infer D and trimming. The sample includes approximately 260,000 clones, about nine tenths of them seen just once. The sequencing sample was made of peripheral blood. The TCR comes from a man in his sixties who had recovered from COVID-19.

In nucleotides, the CDR3 is TGTGCCAGCAGCCGCCCTGGACAGCCAACAAATGGCTACACCTTC. Translated: CASSRPGQPTNGYTF. The chain uses TRBV6-2 or TRBV6-3 and TRBJ1-2, with D possibly matching TRBD1 (6 bases). Between the trimmed V and J ends, which lost 6 bases and 6 bases, there was a span of 20 bases. CDR3 length: 15 amino acids. The V gene's germline CDR1 is MNHEY and CDR2 SVGEGT.